These 25 T cell receptor beta chains were sequenced from one sample in a study of radiotherapy plus CTLA-4 blockade in lung cancer (dated by TCRdb to 2016 to 2019). Library method: the immunoSEQ multiplex PCR assay. TCRdb took over this immuneACCESS table, retaining in-frame rearrangements with V and J assigned. Such tables are incomplete; in checked studies, under half of the missing clones stem from an unresolved V gene, and the remainder is unexplained. In this sample the table shows some 40,000 clones, nearly 80% of which occur a single time. The leading ten clones occupy roughly a quarter of the sample. Sequenced here: peripheral blood, sampled from a patient treated with radiotherapy plus ipilimumab. These receptors were taken from a human donor with non-small cell lung cancer that progressed on radiotherapy plus ipilimumab.

This clone has just one count. The rearrangement joins TRBV9 to TRBJ2-1, with no clear D. The CDR3 is 13 amino acids. Trimming stripped 2 bases from V and 6 bases from J, with 9 bases between. Germline assignment: CDR1 SGDLS and CDR2 YYNGEE. The CDR3 here is CASSVMLSNEQFF. In DNA form, the CDR3 reads TGTGCCAGCAGCGTGATGTTGAGCAATGAGCAGTTCTTC.

This sequence joins TRBV19 and TRBJ1-2; TRBD1 matches at 9 bases. Germline V lookup: CDR1 LNHDA, CDR2 SQIVND (reference sequence). Trimming took 5 bases from V and 2 from J; bases not matched to a gene: 3. The CDR3 totals 14 residues. The CDR3 here is CASSPGTGNYGYTF. As DNA, the CDR3 is TGTGCCAGTAGTCCCGGGACAGGGAACTATGGCTACACCTTC. Filled out from reference TRBV19 and TRBJ1-2, the complete variable domain reads DGGITQSPKYLFRKEGQNVTLSCEQNLNHDAMYWYRQDPGQGLRLIYYSQIVNDFQKGDIAEGYSVSREKKESFPLTVTSAQKNPTAFYLCASSPGTGNYGYTFGSGTRLTVV.

V is TRBV7-6 and J is TRBJ2-3; 13 bases line up with TRBD2. Trimming cost V 5 bases and J 5 bases; bases outside gene matches: 7. CDR1 is SGHVS and CDR2 is FNYEAQ in the germline V gene. The CDR3 spans 16 residues. The CDR3, as DNA: TGTGCCAGCAGCCGAACTAGCGGGGGGGTCGGAGATACGCAGTATTTT. Its translation is CASSRTSGGVGDTQYF.

The CDR3 nucleotides read TGTGCCAGCAGCCAACATAGCGGGGAAAACACCGGGGAGCTGTTTTTT. Protein sequence: CASSQHSGENTGELFF. The rearrangement uses TRBV4-2 and TRBJ2-2; 8 nucleotides align to TRBD2. This CDR3 comprises 16 residues. CDR1 is LGHNA, CDR2 YNFKEQ, per germline. J lost 2 bases, V lost 2 bases, and 4 bases had no gene match.

This sequence joins TRBV7-8 and TRBJ1-1, with TRBD1 matching 7 bases. Per the germline V gene, CDR1 is SGHVS and CDR2 is FQNEAQ. This CDR3 is built from 14 residues. V was pared by 5 bases and J by 2 bases, with 5 bases of the junction left unmatched. Here the CDR3 DNA reads TGTGCCAGCAGCCGAGGGACAGTTAACACTGAAGCTTTCTTT. Translation gives CASSRGTVNTEAFF.

The chain couples TRBV18 to TRBJ2-7; TRBD1 aligns across 10 bases. The germline V gene has CDR1 KGHSH and CDR2 LQKENI. The trim removed 3 bases at V and 7 bases at J, leaving 18 bases unmatched. This CDR3 comprises 18 residues. Here the CDR3 reads CASSPSTRGQGGTREQYF. The CDR3 DNA reads as TGTGCCAGCTCACCCTCCACCCGCGGACAGGGGGGAACAAGAGAGCAGTACTTC.

This rearrangement joins TRBV5-6 to TRBJ2-2; 9 bases are shared with TRBD2. The CDR3 sequence is 15 residues long. Per germline, CDR1 SGHDT and CDR2 YYEEEE. Trimming at V came to 5 bases and at J to 0 bases, leaving 2 bases not matched to a gene. The CDR3 region is CASRSGGTNTGELFF. The CDR3 nucleotides are TGTGCCAGCAGGAGCGGGGGGACGAACACCGGGGAGCTGTTTTTT. Based on the CDR3 plus reference TRBV5-6 and TRBJ2-2, the full variable domain is DAGVTQSPTHLIKTRGQQVTLRCSPKSGHDTVSWYQQALGQGPQFIFQYYEEEERQRGNFPDRFSGHQFPNYSSELNVNALLLGDSALYLCASRSGGTNTGELFFGEGSRLTVL.

The V and J genes are TRBV2 and TRBJ1-1; D is unresolved. The CDR3 contains 15 residues. V lost 7 bases to trimming and J lost 0 bases, with 15 bases between them. Per the germline V gene, CDR1 is SNHLY and CDR2 is FYNNEI. The CDR3 reads CASTGGSDLNTEAFF. Here the CDR3 DNA reads TGTGCCAGCACCGGAGGGTCGGATTTGAACACTGAAGCTTTCTTT.

J is TRBJ2-5 and V is TRBV15; 8 bases agree with TRBD1. The last part of the DNA fits TRBJ2-7 better; the J call may be wrong. The CDR3 totals 16 residues. Germline V gene data show CDR1 as LNHNV and CDR2 as YYDKDF (reference sequence). CDR3 sequence: CATSRDLGTGAYEQYF. CDR3 DNA: TGTGCCACCAGCAGAGATCTTGGGACAGGAGCCTACGAGCAGTACTTC.

This clone was observed a few times. V usage is TRBV7-6 and J usage is TRBJ2-5, with D hard to call. The J call may be mistaken, given a closer DNA end match to TRBJ2-7. The germline gives CDR1 SGHVS, CDR2 FNYEAQ. The CDR3 consists of 13 residues. CDR3 region: CASSLALRGEQYF. Here the CDR3 DNA reads TGTGCCAGCAGCTTAGCGCTGAGAGGCGAGCAGTACTTC.

This chain links TRBV4-1 with TRBJ2-3; 7 bases fit TRBD2. CDR1 MGHRA and CDR2 YSYEKL come from the germline V gene. Trimming removed 0 bases from V and 7 bases from J; junction bases left unmatched: 10. CDR3 size: 16 residues. CDR3 sequence reads: CASSQDTSGVSHTQYF. CDR3 sequence (DNA): TGCGCCAGCAGCCAAGATACCAGCGGGGTCTCTCATACGCAGTATTTT.

This rearrangement joins TRBV2 to TRBJ1-4; TRBD1 is a possible D gene (5 bases). The germline V gene encodes CDR1 SNHLY and CDR2 FYNNEI. V was trimmed by 6 bases and J by 5 bases, leaving 10 bases between them. The CDR3 length is 13 residues. The CDR3 reads CASRKQANEKLFF. The CDR3 region has the DNA TGTGCCAGCAGAAAACAGGCCAATGAAAAACTGTTTTTT.

In this sample, this clone turned up a few times. The chain joins TRBV5-1 to TRBJ2-7, with D maybe TRBD2 (6 bases). CDR1 and CDR2 from the germline V gene are SGHRS and YFSETQ. This CDR3 comprises 12 residues. The germline V and J ends were trimmed by 2 bases and 3 bases, with 6 bases remaining between them. The CDR3 coding sequence is TGCGCCAGCAGCTTCGGGGGCTACGAGCAGTACTTC. Protein: CASSFGGYEQYF.

The chain links TRBV19 to TRBJ2-7; 8 nucleotides agree with TRBD1. V dropped 7 bases and J dropped 1; count of bases not matched to a gene: 6. Germline V gene sequence: CDR1 LNHDA, CDR2 SQIVND (reference sequence). The CDR3 has 14 residues. CDR3 sequence (DNA): TGTGCCAGTATCTGGACAGGGCCATCCTACGAGCAGTACTTC. Translating gives CASIWTGPSYEQYF.

This chain uses TRBV27 with TRBJ2-1; perhaps TRBD2 as D (5 bases). CDR1 is MNHEY, CDR2 SMNVEV, per germline (reference sequence). The CDR3 runs to 15 residues. Trimming took off 3 bases at V and 2 bases at J, with 11 bases between the two ends. Here the CDR3 DNA reads TGTGCCAGCAGTTTTTGGCTAGCCCCCTACAATGAGCAGTTCTTC. It yields the protein CASSFWLAPYNEQFF.

A remark on this clone: Other DNA sequences from this sample encode an identical CDR3 as well. This chain connects TRBV7-3 to TRBJ2-7; TRBD2 might be the D (5 bases). V shed 0 bases and J shed 10 bases, with 16 bases lying between them. Germline V gene sequence: CDR1 SGHTA, CDR2 FQGTGA. The length of the CDR3 is 14 residues. CDR3 DNA: TGTGCCAGCAGCTTAACCGCCGGGGATCCGCGTCAGTACTTC. It codes for CASSLTAGDPRQYF.

This chain uses TRBV11-3 with TRBJ2-1, with 11 bases that match TRBD2. V trimming: 2 bases; J trimming: 3 bases; junction bases outside the gene matches: 6. Germline V lookup: CDR1 SGHNT, CDR2 YENEEA. The CDR3 is made up of 17 amino acids. The CDR3 region has the DNA TGTGCCAGCAGCTTAAGTCCCCTAGCGGGGGGCTACAATGAGCAGTTCTTC. Its translation: CASSLSPLAGGYNEQFF.

The chain recombines TRBV29-1 with TRBJ1-2; possibly TRBD1 for D (5 bases). CDR3 size: 11 residues. Trimming took 7 bases from V and 6 from J, leaving 12 bases between them. Germline V gene sequence: CDR1 SQVTM, CDR2 ANQGSEA. CDR3 sequence reads: CSGGGGHGYTF. CDR3 bases: TGCAGCGGGGGGGGTGGCCATGGCTACACCTTC.

V is TRBV9 and J is TRBJ1-3; possible D gene TRBD1, 5 bases. The CDR3 consists of 16 residues. V was shortened by 5 bases and J by 0 bases, with 15 bases between the two germline ends. Germline CDR1 is SGDLS and CDR2 is YYNGEE. The CDR3 coding sequence is TGTGCCAGCAGTCTGACAGACTCGAGCTCTGGAAACACCATATATTTT. As protein: CASSLTDSSSGNTIYF.

The chain joins TRBV6-4 to TRBJ2-1; perhaps TRBD1 as D (6 bases). The V end lost 9 bases, the J end lost 3 bases, and 18 bases lay between the germline ends. This CDR3 region has 15 residues. Germline loops: CDR1 MRHNA, CDR2 SNTAGT. The CDR3, as DNA: TGTGCCAGTCAAATGGGACAACTCGTCTACAATGAGCAGTTCTTC. Its protein is CASQMGQLVYNEQFF.

This clone was detected a few times. The rearrangement links TRBV7-2 to TRBJ2-1, with TRBD2 matching 10 bases. Germline CDR1 SGHTA, CDR2 FQGNSA. The V segment lost 3 bases and the J segment 3 bases; nucleotides outside the gene matches: 8. This CDR3 has 17 residues. Written as DNA, the CDR3 is TGTGCCAGCAGCTTTTACCACGTAGCGGGGGGCTACAATGAGCAGTTCTTC. Translating gives CASSFYHVAGGYNEQFF. Supplemented by reference TRBV7-2 and TRBJ2-1, the full variable domain reads GAGVSQSPSNKVTEKGKDVELRCDPISGHTALYWYRQSLGQGLEFLIYFQGNSAPDKSGLPSDRFSAERTGGSVSTLTIQRTQQEDSAVYLCASSFYHVAGGYNEQFFGPGTRLTVL.

The chain recombines TRBV19 with TRBJ2-2; a possible D gene is TRBD2 (5 bases). In germline, CDR1 is LNHDA, CDR2 SQIVND (reference sequence). V lost 6 bases to trimming and J lost 0 bases, with 11 bases between them. This CDR3 spans 15 amino acids. The CDR3 bases are TGTGCCAGTAGCTCCGGGGAGTCGAACACCGGGGAGCTGTTTTTT. Protein sequence: CASSSGESNTGELFF. The whole variable domain, filled in from reference TRBV19 and TRBJ2-2, reads DGGITQSPKYLFRKEGQNVTLSCEQNLNHDAMYWYRQDPGQGLRLIYYSQIVNDFQKGDIAEGYSVSREKKESFPLTVTSAQKNPTAFYLCASSSGESNTGELFFGEGSRLTVL.

V gene TRBV7-9 combines with J gene TRBJ2-1, with TRBD1 matching over 7 bases. J gave up 0 bases and V 7 bases, and 9 bases lay outside the gene matches. Germline V lookup: CDR1 SEHNR, CDR2 FQNEAQ (reference sequence). The CDR3 contains 16 residues. The CDR3 coding sequence is TGTGCCAGCACCCGGGACAGTCCGAGCTCCTACAATGAGCAGTTCTTC. It yields the protein CASTRDSPSSYNEQFF.

This chain links TRBV5-4 with TRBJ2-7, with a possible D match to TRBD1 (6 bases). CDR1 is SGHNT, CDR2 YYREEE, per germline (reference sequence). The CDR3 runs to 12 residues. The V end lost 9 bases, the J end lost 6 bases, and 16 bases lay between the germline ends. The CDR3 region is CAMKQGTGEQYF. The CDR3 DNA reads as TGTGCCATGAAACAGGGAACGGGCGAGCAGTACTTC.

V is TRBV6-5 and J is TRBJ1-2; D is perhaps TRBD1 (5 bases). Trimming shortened V by 11 bases and J by 0 bases, and 16 bases separated the two germline ends. This CDR3 comprises 14 residues. Germline CDR1 and CDR2: MNHEY and SVGAGI. The CDR3 coding sequence is TGTGCCTGCACGAGGCAGGGCCCTAACTATGGCTACACCTTC. Translated, it gives CACTRQGPNYGYTF.